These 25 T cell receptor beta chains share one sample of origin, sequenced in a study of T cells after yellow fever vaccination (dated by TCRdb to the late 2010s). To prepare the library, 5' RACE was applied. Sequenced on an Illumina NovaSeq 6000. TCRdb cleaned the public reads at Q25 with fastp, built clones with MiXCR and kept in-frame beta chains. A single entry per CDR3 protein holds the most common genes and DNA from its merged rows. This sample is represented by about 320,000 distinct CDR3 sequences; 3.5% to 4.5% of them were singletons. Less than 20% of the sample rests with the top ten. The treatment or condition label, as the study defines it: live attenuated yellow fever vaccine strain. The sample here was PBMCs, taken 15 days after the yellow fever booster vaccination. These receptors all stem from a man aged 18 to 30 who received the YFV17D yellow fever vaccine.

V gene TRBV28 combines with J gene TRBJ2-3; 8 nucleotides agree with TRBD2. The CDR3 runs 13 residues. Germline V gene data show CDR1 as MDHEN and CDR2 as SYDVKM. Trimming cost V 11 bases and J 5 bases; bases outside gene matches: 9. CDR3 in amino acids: CAVTGGHGDTQYF. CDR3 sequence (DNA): TGTGCCGTGACGGGGGGGCATGGAGATACGCAGTATTTT. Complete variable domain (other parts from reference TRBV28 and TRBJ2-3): DVKVTQSSRYLVKRTGEKVFLECVQDMDHENMFWYRQDPGLGLRLIYFSYDVKMKEKGDIPEGYSVSREKKERFSLILESASTNQTSMYLCAVTGGHGDTQYFGPGTRLTVL.

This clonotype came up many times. The DNA of the CDR3 is TGCGCCAGCAGACCCGGGACTAGCGGGGGGGCCGGTACAGATACGCAGTATTTT. Translated: CASRPGTSGGAGTDTQYF. The chain couples TRBV5-1 to TRBJ2-3; 16 nucleotides line up with TRBD2. With V trimmed by 5 bases and J by 3 bases, 9 bases remained unmatched. The CDR3 runs 18 residues. The germline V gene encodes CDR1 SGHRS and CDR2 YFSETQ.

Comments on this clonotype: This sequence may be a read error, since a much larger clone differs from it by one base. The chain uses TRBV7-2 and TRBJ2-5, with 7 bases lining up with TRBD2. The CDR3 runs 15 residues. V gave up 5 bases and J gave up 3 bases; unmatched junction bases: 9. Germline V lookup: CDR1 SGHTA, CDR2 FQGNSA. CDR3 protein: CASSATSVGKETQYF. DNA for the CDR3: TGTGCCAGCAGCGCCACTAGCGTGGGGAAAGAGACCCAGTACTTC. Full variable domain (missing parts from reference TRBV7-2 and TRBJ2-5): GAGVSQSPSNKVTEKGKDVELRCDPISGHTALYWYRQSLGQGLEFLIYFQGNSAPDKSGLPSDRFSAERTGGSVSTLTIQRTQQEDSAVYLCASSATSVGKETQYFGPGTRLLVL.

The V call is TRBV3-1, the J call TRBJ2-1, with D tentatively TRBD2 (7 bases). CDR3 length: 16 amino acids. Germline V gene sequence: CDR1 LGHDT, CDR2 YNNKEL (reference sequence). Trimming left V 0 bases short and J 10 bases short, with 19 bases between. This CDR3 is CASSQDRGAAGLEQFF. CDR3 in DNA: TGTGCCAGCAGCCAAGACCGGGGGGCTGCCGGGTTGGAGCAGTTCTTC.

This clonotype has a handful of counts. Here the CDR3 DNA reads TGCGCCAGCAGCCATGACCCCTACAGGGCCGGGGAGCTGTTTTTT. The encoded protein is CASSHDPYRAGELFF. This chain connects TRBV4-3 to TRBJ2-2, with D possibly TRBD1 on 6 matching bases. CDR3 length: 15 amino acids. V was cut by 3 bases and J by 6 bases, with 14 bases left in between. Germline CDR1 is LGHNA and CDR2 is YSLEER.

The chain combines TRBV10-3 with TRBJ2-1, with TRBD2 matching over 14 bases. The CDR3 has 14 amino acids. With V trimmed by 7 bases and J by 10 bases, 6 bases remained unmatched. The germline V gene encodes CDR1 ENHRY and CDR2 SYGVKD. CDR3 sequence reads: CAITGTSGGGEQFF. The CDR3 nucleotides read TGTGCCATCACCGGGACTAGCGGGGGTGGGGAGCAGTTCTTC.

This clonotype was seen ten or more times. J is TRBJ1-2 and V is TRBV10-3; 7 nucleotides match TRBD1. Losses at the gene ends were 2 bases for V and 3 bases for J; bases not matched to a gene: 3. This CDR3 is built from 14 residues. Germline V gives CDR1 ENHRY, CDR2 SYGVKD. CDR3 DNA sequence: TGTGCCATCAGTGAGAGGGACAGTGACTATGGCTACACCTTC. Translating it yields CAISERDSDYGYTF.

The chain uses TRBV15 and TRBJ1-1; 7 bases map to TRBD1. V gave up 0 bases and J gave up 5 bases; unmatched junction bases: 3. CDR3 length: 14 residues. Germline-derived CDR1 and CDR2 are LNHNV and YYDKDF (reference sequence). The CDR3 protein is CATSRDRQGTEAFF. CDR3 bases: TGTGCCACCAGCAGAGATCGACAGGGAACTGAAGCTTTCTTT.

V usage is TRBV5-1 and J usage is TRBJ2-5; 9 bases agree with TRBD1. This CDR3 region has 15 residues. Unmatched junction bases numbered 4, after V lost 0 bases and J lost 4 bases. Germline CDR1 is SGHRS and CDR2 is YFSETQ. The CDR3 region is CASSLAGQGGETQYF. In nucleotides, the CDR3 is TGCGCCAGCAGCTTGGCGGGACAGGGTGGAGAGACCCAGTACTTC.

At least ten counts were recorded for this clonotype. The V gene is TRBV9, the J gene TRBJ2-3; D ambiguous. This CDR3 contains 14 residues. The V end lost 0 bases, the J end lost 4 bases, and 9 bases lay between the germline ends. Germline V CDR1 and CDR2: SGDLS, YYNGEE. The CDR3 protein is CASSVVSGSDTQYF. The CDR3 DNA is TGTGCCAGCAGCGTAGTTTCGGGTTCAGATACGCAGTATTTT.

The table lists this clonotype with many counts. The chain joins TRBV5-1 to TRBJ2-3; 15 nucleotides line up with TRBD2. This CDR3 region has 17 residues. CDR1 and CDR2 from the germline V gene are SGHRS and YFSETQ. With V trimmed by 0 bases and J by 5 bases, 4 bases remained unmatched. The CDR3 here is CASSLGTSGGAEDTQYF. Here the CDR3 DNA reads TGCGCCAGCAGCTTGGGGACTAGCGGGGGGGCGGAAGATACGCAGTATTTT.

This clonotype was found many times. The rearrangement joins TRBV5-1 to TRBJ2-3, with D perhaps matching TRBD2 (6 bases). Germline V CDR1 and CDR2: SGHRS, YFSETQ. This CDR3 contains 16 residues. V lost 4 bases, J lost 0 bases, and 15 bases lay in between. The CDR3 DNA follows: TGCGCCAGCAGCCTCCTATGGGCGGGGAGCACAGATACGCAGTATTTT. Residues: CASSLLWAGSTDTQYF.

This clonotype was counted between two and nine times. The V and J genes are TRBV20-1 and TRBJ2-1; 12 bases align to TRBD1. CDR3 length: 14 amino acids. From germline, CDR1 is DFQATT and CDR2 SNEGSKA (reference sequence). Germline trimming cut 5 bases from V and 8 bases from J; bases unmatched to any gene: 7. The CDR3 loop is CSALTGTGGDEQFF. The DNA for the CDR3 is TGCAGTGCTCTGACTGGGACAGGGGGCGATGAGCAGTTCTTC.

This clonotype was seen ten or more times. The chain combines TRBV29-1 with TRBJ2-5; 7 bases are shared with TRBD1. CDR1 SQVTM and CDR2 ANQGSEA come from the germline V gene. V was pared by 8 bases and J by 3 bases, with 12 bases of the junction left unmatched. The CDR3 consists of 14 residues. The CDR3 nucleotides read TGCAGCTATAGACGGGACAGAGTAAAAGAGACCCAGTACTTC. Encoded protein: CSYRRDRVKETQYF.

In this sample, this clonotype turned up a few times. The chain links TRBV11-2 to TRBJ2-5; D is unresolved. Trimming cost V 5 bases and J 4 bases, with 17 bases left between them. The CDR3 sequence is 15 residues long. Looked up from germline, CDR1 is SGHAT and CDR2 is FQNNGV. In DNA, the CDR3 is TGTGCCAGCAGCCCACTCCGGCCTGTAATAGAGACCCAGTACTTC. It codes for CASSPLRPVIETQYF.

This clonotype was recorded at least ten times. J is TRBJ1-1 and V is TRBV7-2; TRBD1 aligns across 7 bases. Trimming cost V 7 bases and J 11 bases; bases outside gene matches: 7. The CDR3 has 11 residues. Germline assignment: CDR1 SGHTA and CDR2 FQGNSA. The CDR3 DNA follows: TGTGCCAGCACCTTGGGCAGGGGGGCTTTCTTT. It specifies CASTLGRGAFF. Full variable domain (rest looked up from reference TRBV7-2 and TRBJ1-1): GAGVSQSPSNKVTEKGKDVELRCDPISGHTALYWYRQSLGQGLEFLIYFQGNSAPDKSGLPSDRFSAERTGGSVSTLTIQRTQQEDSAVYLCASTLGRGAFFGQGTRLTVV.

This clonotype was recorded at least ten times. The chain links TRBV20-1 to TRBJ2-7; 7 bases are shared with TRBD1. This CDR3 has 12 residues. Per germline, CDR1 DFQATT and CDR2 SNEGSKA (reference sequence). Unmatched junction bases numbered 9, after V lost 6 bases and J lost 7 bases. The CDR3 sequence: CSAQRQGGEQYV. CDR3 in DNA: TGCAGTGCCCAACGACAGGGCGGAGAGCAGTACGTC.

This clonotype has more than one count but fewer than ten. CDR3: CASSLFGREYEQYF. The CDR3, as DNA: TGTGCCAGCAGCTTATTCGGCAGAGAGTACGAGCAGTACTTC. The chain carries TRBV7-6 and TRBJ2-7; D ambiguous. The CDR3 totals 14 residues. V lost 2 bases and J lost 4, with 12 bases in between. CDR1 and CDR2 (germline): SGHVS, FNYEAQ.

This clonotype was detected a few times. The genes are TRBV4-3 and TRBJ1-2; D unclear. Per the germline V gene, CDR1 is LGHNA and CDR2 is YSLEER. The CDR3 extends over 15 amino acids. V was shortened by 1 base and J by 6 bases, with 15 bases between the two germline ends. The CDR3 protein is CASSQARRGGDGYTF. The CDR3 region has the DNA TGCGCCAGCAGCCAAGCTCGTCGGGGAGGCGATGGCTACACCTTC.

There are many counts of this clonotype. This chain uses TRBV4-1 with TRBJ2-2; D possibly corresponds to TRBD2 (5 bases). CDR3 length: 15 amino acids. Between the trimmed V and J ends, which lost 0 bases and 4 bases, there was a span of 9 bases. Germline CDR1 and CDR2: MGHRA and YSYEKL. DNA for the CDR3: TGCGCCAGCAGCCAAGAGGAGCGGCTCACCGGGGAGCTGTTTTTT. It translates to CASSQEERLTGELFF.

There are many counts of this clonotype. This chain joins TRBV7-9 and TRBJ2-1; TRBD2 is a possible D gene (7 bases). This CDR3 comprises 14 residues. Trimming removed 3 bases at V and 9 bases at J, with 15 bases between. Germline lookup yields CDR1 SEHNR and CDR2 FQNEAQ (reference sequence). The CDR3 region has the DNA TGTGCCAGCAGCTTGGGGGGGGCGCGAGGTGAGCAGTTCTTC. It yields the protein CASSLGGARGEQFF.

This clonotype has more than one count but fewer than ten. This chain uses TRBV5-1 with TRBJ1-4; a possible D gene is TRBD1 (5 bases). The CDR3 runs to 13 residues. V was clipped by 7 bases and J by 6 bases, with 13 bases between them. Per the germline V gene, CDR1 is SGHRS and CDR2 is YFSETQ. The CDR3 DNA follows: TGCGCCAGCCGCAGGGAGGCCGATGAAAAACTGTTTTTT. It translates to CASRREADEKLFF.

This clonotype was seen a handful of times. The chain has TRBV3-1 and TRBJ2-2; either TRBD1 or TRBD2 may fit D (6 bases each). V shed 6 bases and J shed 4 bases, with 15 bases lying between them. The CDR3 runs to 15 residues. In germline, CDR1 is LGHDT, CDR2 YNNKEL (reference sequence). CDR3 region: CASSPGEVSTGELFF. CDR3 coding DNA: TGTGCCAGCAGTCCAGGGGAGGTGTCCACCGGGGAGCTGTTTTTT.

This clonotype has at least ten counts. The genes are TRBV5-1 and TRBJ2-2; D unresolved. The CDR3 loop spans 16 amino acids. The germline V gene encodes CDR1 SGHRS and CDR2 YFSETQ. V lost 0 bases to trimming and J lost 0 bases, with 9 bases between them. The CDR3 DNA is TGCGCCAGCAGCTTGGCCCCTCACGCGAACACCGGGGAGCTGTTTTTT. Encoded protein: CASSLAPHANTGELFF.

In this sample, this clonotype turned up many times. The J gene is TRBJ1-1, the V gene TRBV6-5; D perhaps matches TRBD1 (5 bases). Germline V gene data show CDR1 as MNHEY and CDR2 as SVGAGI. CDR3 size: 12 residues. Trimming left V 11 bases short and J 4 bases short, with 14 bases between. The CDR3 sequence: CAAHVRGTEAFF. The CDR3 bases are TGTGCCGCACACGTTAGGGGCACTGAAGCTTTCTTT.